One sample yielded the 26 T cell receptor beta chains listed below, sequenced in a study of blood T cells in healthy people across ages. Next came a second PCR, run for about 7 to 12 cycles, which used a sample-barcoded 5' primer along with a J-beta primer mix. MiXCR, applied by TCRdb to the 5' RACE reads, yields one record per CDR3 protein. The sample includes approximately 1.5 million distinct CDR3 sequences, about 31% of them seen just once. Sequencing was carried out using blood. All receptors come from a woman aged 25 to 45 in good health.

This clonotype was counted a few times. The chain uses TRBV6-1 and TRBJ1-1; D is possibly TRBD1 (6 bases). This CDR3 has 15 residues. Germline lookup yields CDR1 MNHNS and CDR2 SASEGT. V was trimmed by 4 bases and J by 0 bases, leaving 12 bases between them. The CDR3 loop reads CASSVLQGMNTEAFF. The CDR3 nucleotides read TGTGCCAGCAGTGTCCTACAGGGCATGAACACTGAAGCTTTCTTT.

This clonotype was recorded a few times. J is TRBJ1-1 and V is TRBV12-3 or TRBV12-4; TRBD1 matches at 7 bases. With 6 bases clipped from V and 0 bases from J, the junction kept 10 bases outside the gene matches. The CDR3 contains 16 residues. The CDR3 loop reads CASRAPGQMMNTEAFF. The CDR3 nucleotides read TGTGCCAGCAGGGCTCCGGGACAGATGATGAACACTGAAGCTTTCTTT.

This clonotype was counted between two and nine times. The chain combines TRBV4-1 with TRBJ1-6, with D uncertain. V was cut by 4 bases and J by 10 bases, with 8 bases left in between. Germline CDR1 reads MGHRA; CDR2 reads YSYEKL. This CDR3 is 12 amino acids long. Here the CDR3 reads CASSRPGSPLHF. The CDR3 DNA follows: TGCGCCAGCAGCCGCCCAGGCTCACCCCTCCACTTT.

Comment on this clonotype: At one end, the junction sequence differs from germline, possibly due to a read error. This chain connects TRBV6-5 to TRBJ2-3; D remains unclear. The length of the CDR3 is 15 residues. Per germline, CDR1 MNHEY and CDR2 SVGAGI. The CDR3 sequence: CASSHSRSPLDTQYF. The CDR3, as DNA: TGTGCCAGCAGTCACTCGAGAAGCCCCCTCGATACGCAGTATTTT.

The chain uses TRBV29-1 and TRBJ2-1; 9 nucleotides align to TRBD2. Germline V gene data show CDR1 as SQVTM and CDR2 as ANQGSEA. Unmatched junction bases numbered 7, after V lost 3 bases and J lost 1 base. The CDR3 extends over 16 amino acids. CDR3 sequence: CSVDPAGGVSYNEQFF. In nucleotides, the CDR3 is TGCAGCGTTGATCCAGCGGGGGGAGTTTCCTACAATGAGCAGTTCTTC.

The J gene is TRBJ2-3, the V gene TRBV28; a possible D gene is TRBD1 (6 bases). The V and J ends lost 1 base and 9 bases respectively, with 11 bases between them. The CDR3 length is 13 residues. Germline-derived CDR1 and CDR2 are MDHEN and SYDVKM. CDR3 amino acids: CASSLSKGGTQYF. CDR3 bases: TGTGCCAGCAGTTTATCAAAAGGGGGAACGCAGTATTTT.

There are a few counts of this clonotype. The chain uses TRBV20-1 and TRBJ2-5, with a possible D match to TRBD2 (6 bases). The V and J ends lost 5 bases and 2 bases respectively, with 9 bases between them. The length of the CDR3 is 12 residues. In germline, CDR1 is DFQATT, CDR2 SNEGSKA (reference sequence). The CDR3 bases are TGCAGTGCTCGCGGGATTCAAGAGACCCAGTACTTC. The encoded protein is CSARGIQETQYF.

In this sample, this clonotype turned up many times. The V call is TRBV27, the J call TRBJ1-2; D not resolved. This CDR3 region has 16 residues. Germline values: CDR1 MNHEY, CDR2 SMNVEV (reference sequence). V dropped 1 base and J dropped 4 bases, with 16 bases sitting between them. CDR3 nucleotide sequence: TGTGCCAGCAGTTTATATCCCCCGGCAGGTTCCTATGGCTACACCTTC. Translated, it gives CASSLYPPAGSYGYTF.

This clonotype was observed a handful of times. This chain links TRBV4-2 with TRBJ1-1; 9 nucleotides align to TRBD1. The V and J ends lost 0 bases and 0 bases, in that order; junction bases with no gene match: 2. From germline, CDR1 is LGHNA and CDR2 YNFKEQ. The CDR3 runs 16 residues. CDR3 in amino acids: CASSQEGQGVNTEAFF. The CDR3 DNA follows: TGTGCCAGCAGCCAAGAGGGACAGGGTGTGAACACTGAAGCTTTCTTT.

This clonotype was recorded a few times. The chain's CDR3 is CASSQLGSTGVGNQPQHF. Here the CDR3 DNA reads TGTGCCAGCAGCCAATTAGGCTCGACAGGGGTTGGCAATCAGCCCCAGCATTTT. This chain links TRBV16 with TRBJ1-5, with 8 bases lining up with TRBD1. The V gene's germline CDR1 is KGHSY and CDR2 FQNENV. This CDR3 is 18 amino acids long. V lost 1 base, J lost 2 bases, and 10 bases stayed unmatched. The full variable domain, completed using reference TRBV16 and TRBJ1-5, is GEEVAQTPKHLVRGEGQKAKLYCAPIKGHSYVFWYQQVLKNEFKFLISFQNENVFDETGMPKERFSAKCLPNSPCSLEIQATKLEDSAVYFCASSQLGSTGVGNQPQHFGDGTRLSIL.

J is TRBJ2-7 and V is TRBV5-1, with TRBD2 as a possible D gene (6 bases). The CDR3 consists of 16 residues. Between the trimmed V and J ends, which lost 4 bases and 3 bases, there was a span of 20 bases. Germline values: CDR1 SGHRS, CDR2 YFSETQ. CDR3 DNA sequence: TGCGCCAGCAGCCCCGTTAGTAACGGGGGACGCTACGAGCAGTACTTC. This translates into CASSPVSNGGRYEQYF.

This sequence joins TRBV18 and TRBJ1-1; D remains ambiguous. Trimming cost V 5 bases and J 0 bases, with 10 bases left between them. Germline CDR1 KGHSH, CDR2 LQKENI. This CDR3 region has 14 residues. The CDR3 nucleotides are TGTGCCAGCTCATCGGCAGGAATGAACACTGAAGCTTTCTTT. The encoded protein is CASSSAGMNTEAFF.

CDR3 region: CASSLSYSNTGELFF. The DNA of the CDR3 is TGTGCCAGCAGTTTGTCCTATTCGAACACCGGGGAGCTGTTTTTT. The chain is built from TRBV28 and TRBJ2-2; D gene uncertain. Germline V gives CDR1 MDHEN, CDR2 SYDVKM. The CDR3 has 15 residues. Trimming left V 3 bases short and J 0 bases short, with 8 bases between.

This clonotype has more than one count but fewer than ten. The chain recombines TRBV5-1 with TRBJ1-6, with D possibly being TRBD1 (5 bases). Trimming took 4 bases from V and 7 from J, leaving 24 bases between them. The CDR3 spans 18 residues. The germline gives CDR1 SGHRS, CDR2 YFSETQ. CDR3 sequence: CASSPPSPPGRQNSPLHF. CDR3 sequence (DNA): TGCGCCAGCAGCCCTCCCAGCCCCCCGGGACGGCAAAATTCACCCCTCCACTTT. Full variable domain (rest looked up from reference TRBV5-1 and TRBJ1-6): KAGVTQTPRYLIKTRGQQVTLSCSPISGHRSVSWYQQTPGQGLQFLFEYFSETQRNKGNFPGRFSGRQFSNSRSEMNVSTLELGDSALYLCASSPPSPPGRQNSPLHFGNGTRLTVT.

The chain carries TRBV15 and TRBJ2-1; the D is unclear. Germline CDR1 reads LNHNV; CDR2 reads YYDKDF (reference sequence). This CDR3 has 12 amino acids. Trimming left V 3 bases short and J 9 bases short, with 9 bases between. DNA of the CDR3: TGTGCCACCAGCAGTTCGCGTGGTGAGCAGTTCTTC. Residues: CATSSSRGEQFF.

This clonotype was detected only a few times. CDR3: CASSLTGSLYMLSLNGYTF. The CDR3 coding sequence is TGTGCCAGCAGCCTGACCGGGTCTCTCTATATGTTATCTCTCAATGGCTACACCTTC. The rearrangement links TRBV13 to TRBJ1-2, with no clear D. V lost 5 bases and J 6 bases, leaving 31 bases between the germline ends. Germline V gene lookup returns CDR1 PRHDT and CDR2 FYEKMQ (reference sequence). The CDR3 length is 19 residues.

Ten or more counts support this clonotype. V is TRBV9 and J is TRBJ2-6, with D hard to call. Trimming left V 0 bases short and J 0 bases short, with 4 bases between. The length of the CDR3 is 15 residues. CDR1 SGDLS and CDR2 YYNGEE come from the germline V gene. The CDR3 loop is CASSVDFSGANVLTF. Here the CDR3 DNA reads TGTGCCAGCAGCGTAGATTTCTCTGGGGCCAACGTCCTGACTTTC.

This clonotype was counted a few times. The V gene is TRBV21-1, the J gene TRBJ2-5; the D segment call TRBD1 is taken from the table without a DNA check. Near its end, the DNA agrees better with TRBJ2-7, so the J call may be wrong. TRBV21-1 is assigned pseudogene status. This CDR3 is 12 amino acids long. CDR3 sequence (DNA): TGTACCATAGGGGCGCAGGGTACCGAGCAGTACTTC. This sequence encodes CTIGAQGTEQYF.

The V and J genes are TRBV20-1 and TRBJ1-1; a weak D match, TRBD1 (6 bases). The V gene's germline CDR1 is DFQATT and CDR2 SNEGSKA (reference sequence). This CDR3 is built from 15 residues. Trimming took off 5 bases at V and 5 bases at J, with 21 bases between the two ends. CDR3 sequence (DNA): TGCAGTGCTTCCCCCAGGGGCGCGGAGATGACTGAAGCTTTCTTT. This codes for CSASPRGAEMTEAFF.

Regarding this clonotype: Since no conserved phenylalanine or tryptophan closes the CDR3, a read error is the likely cause. This sequence joins TRBV7-8 and TRBJ1-2; D is unresolved. The germline V gene encodes CDR1 SGHVS and CDR2 FQNEAQ. Trimming cost V 5 bases and J 5 bases, with 12 bases left between them. This CDR3 region has 13 residues. This CDR3 reads CASSREAGYGYTC. The CDR3 coding sequence is TGTGCCAGCAGCCGAGAGGCAGGTTATGGCTACACCTGC.

V and J are TRBV5-4 and TRBJ2-7; 7 bases agree with TRBD2. This CDR3 spans 16 amino acids. Per germline, CDR1 SGHNT and CDR2 YYREEE (reference sequence). V trimming: 0 bases; J trimming: 0 bases; junction bases outside the gene matches: 6. The CDR3 coding sequence is TGTGCCAGCAGCTTGGCCGGCGGGAGCCCCTCCTACGAGCAGTACTTC. Translation: CASSLAGGSPSYEQYF.

This clonotype was seen more than once but under ten times. This chain links TRBV29-1 with TRBJ2-1, with D tentatively TRBD1 or TRBD2 (6 bases each). V gave up 7 bases and J gave up 4 bases, with 29 bases separating them. The germline V gene encodes CDR1 SQVTM and CDR2 ANQGSEA. The CDR3 sequence is 18 residues long. The CDR3 here is CSAELWGAQTSRYNEQFF. The CDR3 DNA follows: TGCAGCGCCGAACTGTGGGGGGCTCAGACTTCCAGGTACAATGAGCAGTTCTTC.

The V call is TRBV20-1, the J call TRBJ1-2; TRBD1 might be the D (6 bases). CDR1 and CDR2 (germline): DFQATT, SNEGSKA (reference sequence). Trimming pared 7 bases from V and 0 bases from J, leaving 15 bases between. This CDR3 region has 14 residues. The CDR3 sequence: CSDVQGDPNYGYTF. The CDR3 DNA is TGCAGTGATGTACAGGGAGACCCTAACTATGGCTACACCTTC.

This clonotype showed up just a few times. This chain connects TRBV10-3 to TRBJ1-5; TRBD1 is a possible D gene (5 bases). Trimming removed 8 bases from V and 8 bases from J, with 13 bases in between. The CDR3 extends over 12 amino acids. Per germline, CDR1 ENHRY and CDR2 SYGVKD. The DNA of the CDR3 is TGTGCCATCCCGGGACGGAGGAAGCCCCAGCATTTT. This gives the protein CAIPGRRKPQHF.

This clonotype was counted many times. This chain uses TRBV29-1 with TRBJ2-5, with TRBD2 as a possible D gene (6 bases). The CDR3 covers 14 residues. Looked up from germline, CDR1 is SQVTM and CDR2 is ANQGSEA. Trimming removed 8 bases from V and 3 bases from J, with 19 bases in between. In nucleotides, the CDR3 is TGCAGCTACTACGGACTGGCGGGAAAAGAGACCCAGTACTTC. Protein product: CSYYGLAGKETQYF.

This clonotype was detected ten times or more. The V gene is TRBV7-9, the J gene TRBJ2-7; maybe TRBD1 (5 bases). The CDR3 is 14 residues long. The germline gives CDR1 SEHNR, CDR2 FQNEAQ (reference sequence). V dropped 2 bases and J dropped 5 bases, with 13 bases sitting between them. The CDR3 region is CASSLSTAQNEQYF. The CDR3 nucleotides read TGTGCCAGCAGCTTATCGACAGCCCAGAACGAGCAGTACTTC.